These T cell receptor beta chains were read from a single sample in a study of blood T cell repertoires in COVID-19. The repertoire was sequenced with immunoSEQ multiplex PCR; TCRdb's copy has only in-frame clones and lacks some. The table has about 210,000 clones, around 84% seen once. The source material was peripheral blood. These receptor sequences come from a man between 45 and 60 years old with active or convalescent COVID-19. CDR3s include the opening cysteine and the closing phenylalanine or tryptophan. D genes are given only for firm matches. Not every row has a clone size; where given, it reads once, few, many or a size class.

size	V	J	D	DNA	CDR3
once	TRBV5-1	TRBJ2-3	TRBD1	TGCGCCAGCAGCTTGCCGGGACAGTCCACAGATACGCAGTATTTT	CASSLPGQSTDTQYF
.	TRBV6-1	TRBJ1-5	TRBD1	TGTGCCAGCAGTGACGTGGGAGACAGGGTTCAGCCCCAGCATTTT	CASSDVGDRVQPQHF
.	TRBV7-2	TRBJ1-2	TRBD1	TGTGCCAGCAGCTTACTCCGGACAGGGCATTATGGCTACACCTTC	CASSLLRTGHYGYTF
.	TRBV6-5	TRBJ1-3	.	TGTGCCAGCAGCACCCGCGGTAATGGAAACACCATATATTTT	CASSTRGNGNTIYF
few	TRBV27	TRBJ1-1	TRBD1	TGTGCCAGCAGTGGACAGGGTTGGCCTGAAGCTTTCTTT	CASSGQGWPEAFF
.	TRBV6-2/TRBV6-3	TRBJ1-1	.	TGTGCCAGCAGTTTTTTTTCCTCACCCGACATGAACACTGAAGCTTTCTTT	CASSFFSSPDMNTEAFF
.	TRBV2	TRBJ1-4	TRBD1	TGTGCCAGCAGATACAGGGGGCAAAGTGAAAAACTGTTTTTT	CASRYRGQSEKLFF
.	TRBV6-1	TRBJ1-5	.	TGTGCCAGCAGTGAAGCGCAAACAGGGAATCAGCCCCAGCATTTT	CASSEAQTGNQPQHF
.	TRBV29-1	TRBJ1-5	.	TGCAGCGCAGCAGACGACGGGGATCAGCCCCAGCATTTT	CSAADDGDQPQHF
.	TRBV28	TRBJ1-2	.	TGTGCCAGCAAAGATCCAGGCAGGGGTGATGGCTACACCTTC	CASKDPGRGDGYTF
.	TRBV5-1	TRBJ1-1	.	TGCGCCAGCAGCAGACAGTCTTGGGGCACTGAAGCTTTCTTT	CASSRQSWGTEAFF
.	TRBV18	TRBJ2-5	TRBD2	TGTGCCAGCTCACGCGGGGGAGGGGAGACCCAGTACTTC	CASSRGGGETQYF
.	TRBV11-2	TRBJ2-3	.	TGTGCCAGCAGCCCCCCCAGGGGGGCAACGCAGTATTTT	CASSPPRGATQYF
.	TRBV6-2/TRBV6-3	TRBJ2-7	.	TGTGCCAGCAGTTCCGCGGGACTCCTATCCTACGAGCAGTACTTC	CASSSAGLLSYEQYF
once	TRBV30	TRBJ2-1	.	TGTGCCTGGGCCGGGTCTCGATACAATGAGCAGTTCTTC	CAWAGSRYNEQFF
.	TRBV19	TRBJ1-5	TRBD1	TGTGCCAGTAGTGGGACAGGAGCCGACAGGTTCAATCAGCCCCAGCATTTT	CASSGTGADRFNQPQHF
.	TRBV29-1	TRBJ2-1	.	TGCAGCACCCGGACAGCCCACCGCGGTGAGCAGTTCTTC	CSTRTAHRGEQFF
.	TRBV10-1	TRBJ1-3	TRBD1	TGCGCCAGCAGTGAGAAGTGGGACAGGGGTGAGACCTCCTCTGGAAACACCTTATATTTT	CASSEKWDRGETSSGNTLYF
.	TRBV6-2/TRBV6-3	TRBJ2-5	TRBD1	TGTGCCAGCAGTTTGACTCTGACAGGGCCAGAGACCCAGTACTTC	CASSLTLTGPETQYF
.	TRBV3-1/TRBV3-2	TRBJ1-1	.	TGTGCCAGCAGCCAAGAAAAGCTCAGGCCCACTGAAGCTTTCTTT	CASSQEKLRPTEAFF
.	TRBV7-8	TRBJ2-1	.	TGTGCCAGCAGCTTAGTGTTTAGTATTGCGGGACCGAGCTCCTACAATGAGCAGTTCTTC	CASSLVFSIAGPSSYNEQFF
.	TRBV5-6	TRBJ1-2	.	TGTGCCAGCAGCTTGGTGCGATTTGCTAACTATGGCTACACCTTC	CASSLVRFANYGYTF
.	TRBV28	TRBJ2-1	.	TGTGCCAGCTCCTTCGGGGTTAGCTCCTACAATGAGCAGTTCTTC	CASSFGVSSYNEQFF
.	TRBV7-3	TRBJ1-2	.	TGTGCCAGCAGCTCGGGTCCAGACAACTATGGCTACACCTTC	CASSSGPDNYGYTF
.	TRBV4-3	TRBJ2-7	TRBD1	TGCGCCAGCAGTGGGGACAGGTGGACCTACGAGCAGTACTTC	CASSGDRWTYEQYF
.	TRBV6-6	TRBJ2-3	TRBD2	TGTGCCAGCAGCCAAACTAGCGTTACAGATACGCAGTATTTT	CASSQTSVTDTQYF
.	TRBV19	TRBJ2-1	TRBD2	TGTGCCAGTAGTAGCGGGGGGAGCTCCTACAATGAGCAGTTCTTC	CASSSGGSSYNEQFF
.	TRBV27	TRBJ1-2	TRBD1	TGTGCCAGCAAAGCTTGGGACAGAGATTATGGCTACACCTTC	CASKAWDRDYGYTF
.	TRBV24-1	TRBJ2-5	TRBD1	TGTGCCACCAGTGATGTTGGGACAGCACAAGAGACCCAGTACTTC	CATSDVGTAQETQYF
.	TRBV6-2/TRBV6-3	TRBJ2-3	TRBD2	TGTGCCAGCAGTTACTTAACTAGCGGGGGCAGCACAGATACGCAGTATTTT	CASSYLTSGGSTDTQYF
.	TRBV6-2/TRBV6-3	TRBJ2-5	.	TGTGCCAGCAGTCGACGGGACACTAGACAAGAGACCCAGTACTTC	CASSRRDTRQETQYF
once	TRBV4-2	TRBJ2-2	.	TGTGCCAGCAGCCAAGTGGCCGACACCGGGGAGCTGTTTTTT	CASSQVADTGELFF
.	TRBV5-8	TRBJ1-1	TRBD1	TGTGCCAGCAGCTTGTGGGGACAGGGGGCGCACACTGAAGCTTTCTTT	CASSLWGQGAHTEAFF
.	TRBV2	TRBJ2-1	.	TGTGCCAGCCTGGACAAATACAATGAGCAGTTCTTC	CASLDKYNEQFF
few	TRBV3-1/TRBV3-2	TRBJ1-2	TRBD1	TGTGCCAGCAGTCAGGACAGGGTATATGGCTACACCTTC	CASSQDRVYGYTF
.	TRBV7-2	TRBJ2-5	.	TGTGCCAGCAGCTTAGCCTTGGTAGAGGAGACCCAGTACTTC	CASSLALVEETQYF
.	TRBV10-1	TRBJ2-3	.	TGCGCCAGCAGTGAGGAGGAAGGTGTTAACACAGATACGCAGTATTTT	CASSEEEGVNTDTQYF
.	TRBV6-2/TRBV6-3	TRBJ2-1	TRBD2	TGTGCCAGCAGTCTCCCGGGACTAGCGGGGGCGACTAACACCTACAATGAGCAGTTCTTC	CASSLPGLAGATNTYNEQFF
once	TRBV7-2	TRBJ1-2	.	TGTGCCAGCAGCTTAGGGGAGGACGTGGGCTATGGCTACACCTTC	CASSLGEDVGYGYTF
once	TRBV2	TRBJ2-7	.	TGTGCCAGCAGTGAACAGGGAAGGACCTACGAGCAGTACTTC	CASSEQGRTYEQYF
few	TRBV7-8	TRBJ1-2	.	TGTGCCAGCAGCTTGATGGGGGGGCCTAACTATGGCTACACCTTC	CASSLMGGPNYGYTF